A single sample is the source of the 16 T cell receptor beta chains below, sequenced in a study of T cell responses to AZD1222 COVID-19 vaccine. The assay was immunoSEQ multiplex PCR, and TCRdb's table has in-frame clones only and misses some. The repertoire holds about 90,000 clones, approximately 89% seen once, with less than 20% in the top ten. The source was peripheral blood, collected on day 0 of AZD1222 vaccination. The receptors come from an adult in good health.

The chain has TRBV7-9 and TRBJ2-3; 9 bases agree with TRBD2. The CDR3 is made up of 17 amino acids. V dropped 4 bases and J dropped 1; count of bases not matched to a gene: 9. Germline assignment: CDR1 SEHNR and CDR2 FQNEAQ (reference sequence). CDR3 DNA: TGTGCCAGCAGCTCTACCGGGACTAGCATTCGCACAGATACGCAGTATTTT. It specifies CASSSTGTSIRTDTQYF.

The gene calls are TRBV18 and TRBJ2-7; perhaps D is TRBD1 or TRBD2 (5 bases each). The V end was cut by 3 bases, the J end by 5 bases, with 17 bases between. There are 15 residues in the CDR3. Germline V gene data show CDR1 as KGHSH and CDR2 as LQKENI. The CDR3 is CASSPGTKGDHEQYF. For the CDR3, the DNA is TGTGCCAGCTCACCGGGGACCAAGGGCGACCACGAGCAGTACTTC. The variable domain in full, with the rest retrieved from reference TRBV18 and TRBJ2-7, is NAGVMQNPRHLVRRRGQEARLRCSPMKGHSHVYWYRQLPEEGLKFMVYLQKENIIDESGMPKERFSAEFPKEGPSILRIQQVVRGDSAAYFCASSPGTKGDHEQYFGPGTRLTVT.

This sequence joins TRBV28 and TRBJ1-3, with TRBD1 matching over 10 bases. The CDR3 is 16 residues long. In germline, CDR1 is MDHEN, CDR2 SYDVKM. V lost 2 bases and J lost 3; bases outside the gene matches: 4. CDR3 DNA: TGTGCCAGCAGTTTACGACAGGGGGCAGGTGGAAACACCATATATTTT. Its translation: CASSLRQGAGGNTIYF.

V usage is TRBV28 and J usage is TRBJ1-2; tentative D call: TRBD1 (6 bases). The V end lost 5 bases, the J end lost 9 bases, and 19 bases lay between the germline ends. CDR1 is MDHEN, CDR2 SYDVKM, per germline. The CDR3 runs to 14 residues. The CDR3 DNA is TGTGCCAGCAGTGACGGCGCGGGGGCATCTCGCTACACCTTC. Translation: CASSDGAGASRYTF.

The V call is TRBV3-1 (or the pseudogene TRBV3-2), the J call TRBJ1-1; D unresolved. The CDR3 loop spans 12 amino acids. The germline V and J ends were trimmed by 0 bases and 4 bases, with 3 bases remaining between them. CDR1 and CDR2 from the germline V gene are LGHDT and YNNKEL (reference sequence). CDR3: CASSQDPTEAFF. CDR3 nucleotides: TGTGCCAGCAGCCAAGATCCCACTGAAGCTTTCTTT.

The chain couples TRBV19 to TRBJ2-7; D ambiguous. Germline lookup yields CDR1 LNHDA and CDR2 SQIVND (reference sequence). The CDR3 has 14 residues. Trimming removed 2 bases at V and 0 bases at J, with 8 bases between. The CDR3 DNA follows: TGTGCCAGTAGTATAAAAAGGAGCTCCTACGAGCAGTACTTC. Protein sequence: CASSIKRSSYEQYF.

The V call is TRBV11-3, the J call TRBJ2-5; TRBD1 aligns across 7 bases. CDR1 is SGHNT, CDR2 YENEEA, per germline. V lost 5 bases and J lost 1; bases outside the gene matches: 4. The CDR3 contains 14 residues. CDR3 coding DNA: TGTGCCAGCAGCCGAGACAGGGCCCAAGAGACCCAGTACTTC. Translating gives CASSRDRAQETQYF. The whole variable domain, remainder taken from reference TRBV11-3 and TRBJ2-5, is EAGVVQSPRYKIIEKKQPVAFWCNPISGHNTLYWYLQNLGQGPELLIRYENEEAVDDSQLPKDRFSAERLKGVDSTLKIQPAELGDSAVYLCASSRDRAQETQYFGPGTRLLVL.

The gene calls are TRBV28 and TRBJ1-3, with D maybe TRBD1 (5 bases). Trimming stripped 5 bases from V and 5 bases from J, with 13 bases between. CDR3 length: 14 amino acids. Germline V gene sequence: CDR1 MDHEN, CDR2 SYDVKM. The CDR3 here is CASSEAGTRNTIYF. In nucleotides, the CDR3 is TGTGCCAGCAGTGAAGCCGGGACCAGAAACACCATATATTTT.

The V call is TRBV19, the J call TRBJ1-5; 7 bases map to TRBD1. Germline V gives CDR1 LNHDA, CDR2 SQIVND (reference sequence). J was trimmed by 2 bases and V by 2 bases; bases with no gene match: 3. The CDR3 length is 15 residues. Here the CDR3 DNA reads TGTGCCAGTAGTATAAGAGGGGGCGGCAATCAGCCCCAGCATTTT. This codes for CASSIRGGGNQPQHF.

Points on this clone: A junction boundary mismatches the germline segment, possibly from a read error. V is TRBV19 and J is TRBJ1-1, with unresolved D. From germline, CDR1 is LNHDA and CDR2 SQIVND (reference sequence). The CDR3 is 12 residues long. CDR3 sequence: CASSIRNNEAFF. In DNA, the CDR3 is TGTGCCAGTAGTATTAGGAACAATGAAGCTTTCTTT.

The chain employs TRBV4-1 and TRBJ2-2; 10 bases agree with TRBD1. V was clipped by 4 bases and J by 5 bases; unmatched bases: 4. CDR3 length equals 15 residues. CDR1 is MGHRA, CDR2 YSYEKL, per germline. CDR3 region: CASSPDRGRTGELFF. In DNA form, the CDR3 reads TGCGCCAGCAGCCCGGACAGGGGGAGGACCGGGGAGCTGTTTTTT.

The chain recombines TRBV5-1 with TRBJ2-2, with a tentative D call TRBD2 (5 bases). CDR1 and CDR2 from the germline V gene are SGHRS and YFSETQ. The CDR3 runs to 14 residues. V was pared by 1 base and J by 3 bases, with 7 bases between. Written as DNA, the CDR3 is TGCGCCAGCAGCTTGCTGAGGGACACCGGGGAGCTGTTTTTT. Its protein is CASSLLRDTGELFF.

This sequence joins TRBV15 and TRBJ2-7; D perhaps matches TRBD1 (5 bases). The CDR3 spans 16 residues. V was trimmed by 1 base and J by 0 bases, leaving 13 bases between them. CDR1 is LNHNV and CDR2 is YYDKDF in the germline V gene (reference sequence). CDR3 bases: TGTGCCACCAGCAGAGGACCATTACAGGACTCCTACGAGCAGTACTTC. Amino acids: CATSRGPLQDSYEQYF.

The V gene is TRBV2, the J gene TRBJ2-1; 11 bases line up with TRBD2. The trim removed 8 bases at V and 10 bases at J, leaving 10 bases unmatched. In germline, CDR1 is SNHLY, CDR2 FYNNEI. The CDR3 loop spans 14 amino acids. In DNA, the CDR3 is TGTGCCAGCCGCAGATTGACTAGCGGGGAAGAGCAGTTCTTC. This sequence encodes CASRRLTSGEEQFF.

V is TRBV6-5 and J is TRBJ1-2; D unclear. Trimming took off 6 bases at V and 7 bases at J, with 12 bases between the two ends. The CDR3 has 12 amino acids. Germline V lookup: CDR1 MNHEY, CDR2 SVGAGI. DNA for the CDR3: TGTGCCAGCAGCGAGGGAGGCGTTGGCTACACCTTC. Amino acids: CASSEGGVGYTF.

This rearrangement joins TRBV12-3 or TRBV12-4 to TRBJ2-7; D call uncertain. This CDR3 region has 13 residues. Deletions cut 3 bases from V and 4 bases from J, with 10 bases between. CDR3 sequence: CASSLGRPYEQYF. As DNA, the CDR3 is TGTGCCAGCAGTTTGGGCAGACCTTACGAGCAGTACTTC.